This T cell receptor (beta chain) was recovered during a study of response to subunit inactivated influenza vaccine (dated by TCRdb to the late 2010s). At the level of the whole study: The study used deep quantitative T cell receptor repertoire profiling to track responses to a trivalent subunit inactivated influenza vaccine.

From V the trimming removes 1 base and from J it removes 7 bases, while the gene matches leave 10 bases of the junction unaccounted for. From the cysteine through the phenylalanine, the CDR3 covers 16 amino acids. Only the CDR3 region is kept as DNA, spanning 48 bases read in frame from base 1. The germline V gene (reference sequence) specifies SEHNR as CDR1 and FQNEAQ as CDR2. Libraries were made using RT-PCR. TCRdb records Illumina HiSeq 2500 as the sequencer. The raw public data were reprocessed by TCRdb itself: fastp quality trimming at Q25, MiXCR clonotype calling, in-frame beta chains only. For every CDR3 protein sequence, its rows merge into one entry that carries the most common genes and DNA. The sample table lists about 520,000 distinct CDR3 sequences, 25% of them with a count of one. Approximately 1.9% of the sample is in the top ten clones. What the work shows at the level of the full study, not this receptor alone: According to the authors, only a limited number of new T cells may be recruited by each seasonal influenza vaccination.

The table lists this clonotype with a few counts. What this receptor recognizes is not known. No base qualities exist here, and no much larger clone lies one base off it. The material was CD4+ T cells sorted from PBMCs, obtained less than 6 days after vaccination. The rearranged chain carries TRBV7-9 and TRBJ1-1, with 9 junctional bases fitting TRBD1. The origin of this receptor is a man aged 50-60 years who received an inactivated influenza vaccine. Donor details come from another sample of the same person, matched by shared clones. The DNA sequence is TGTGCCAGCAGCTTAGACTTAACAGGGGGCGCCGGTGAAGCTTTCTTT. Its protein product is CASSLDLTGGAGEAFF.